This T cell receptor beta chain was recorded in a study of blood T cell repertoires in COVID-19. Across the study: Sample material is recorded as cDNA or gDNA derived from T cells, B-cell-depleted T cells, or PBMCs.

This clone was seen once. This CDR3 spans 15 amino acids. In the study's own analysis: Scientists estimated how many nucleated cells there were by amplifying reference gene primers. Some clones are missing from TCRdb's copy, which holds only in-frame ones; the method was immunoSEQ multiplex PCR. V and J calls plus clone size are reproduced from that table; the DNA served to infer D and trimming. The table lists about 210,000 clones, over 75% of them singletons. The receptor was derived from a human donor in a cohort sampled during active COVID-19. This chain joins TRBV21-1 and TRBJ2-5; the DNA was not used to check the table's D call, TRBD1. TRBV21-1 is labeled a pseudogene. Material for sequencing was peripheral blood. CDR3 residues: CASSQGTGVLETQYF. Here the CDR3 DNA reads TGTGCCAGCAGCCAAGGGACAGGGGTTCTGGAGACCCAGTACTTC.